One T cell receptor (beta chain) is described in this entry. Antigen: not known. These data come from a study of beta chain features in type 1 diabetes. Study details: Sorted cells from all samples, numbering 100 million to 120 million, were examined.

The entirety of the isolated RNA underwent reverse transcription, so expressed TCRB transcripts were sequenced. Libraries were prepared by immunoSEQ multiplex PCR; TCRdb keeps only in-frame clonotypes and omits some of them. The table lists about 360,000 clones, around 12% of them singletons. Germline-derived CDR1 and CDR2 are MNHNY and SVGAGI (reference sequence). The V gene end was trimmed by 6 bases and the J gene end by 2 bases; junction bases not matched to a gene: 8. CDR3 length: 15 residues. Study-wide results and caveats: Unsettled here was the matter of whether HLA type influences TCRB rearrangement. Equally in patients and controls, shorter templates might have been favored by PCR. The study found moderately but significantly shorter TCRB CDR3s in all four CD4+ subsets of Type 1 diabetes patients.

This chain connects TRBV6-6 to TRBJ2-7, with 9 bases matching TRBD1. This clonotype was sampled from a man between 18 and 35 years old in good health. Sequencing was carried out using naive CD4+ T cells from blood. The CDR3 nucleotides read TGTGCCAGCAGCTCGAGGACAGGGGATCCCTACGAGCAGTACTTC. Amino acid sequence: CASSSRTGDPYEQYF.